One and the same sample provided the 32 T cell receptor beta chains below, sequenced in a study of T-cell reconstitution after alpha-beta-depleted transplantation in children. Researchers prepared the TCRbeta library using unique molecular identifiers, the study reports. TCRdb redid the calling of the PCR reads with MiXCR, one entry per CDR3 protein. The sample lists around 600,000 distinct CDR3 sequences, approximately 16% occurring once. The starting material was PBMCs from the stem cell graft donor, obtained from the stem cell graft. These receptors came from a human donor who donated a stem cell graft to a child with acute myeloid leukemia.

This clonotype was seen many times. The CDR3 region has the DNA TGTGCCAGCAGTGGACAGGGAGCCGGGGAGCTGTTTTTT. Translating it yields CASSGQGAGELFF. The rearrangement uses TRBV25-1 and TRBJ2-2; 7 bases fit TRBD1. The CDR3 loop spans 13 amino acids. Trimming cost V 4 bases and J 6 bases; bases outside gene matches: 2. The germline gives CDR1 MGHDK, CDR2 SYGVNS.

This clonotype was picked up many times. The chain uses TRBV20-1 and TRBJ1-4; TRBD1 matches at 7 bases. Per germline, CDR1 DFQATT and CDR2 SNEGSKA (reference sequence). The CDR3 is made up of 13 amino acids. Losses at the gene ends were 4 bases for V and 8 bases for J; bases not matched to a gene: 7. The DNA for the CDR3 is TGCAGTGCTAACAGGGGTTTTCGGGAAAAACTGTTTTTT. Amino acids: CSANRGFREKLFF.

This clonotype has a handful of counts. CDR3 in amino acids: CATFGTTNTGELFF. The DNA of the CDR3 is TGTGCCACCTTCGGGACAACAAACACCGGGGAGCTGTTTTTT. This chain links TRBV7-2 with TRBJ2-2; D may be TRBD1 (6 bases). The V end lost 10 bases, the J end lost 2 bases, and 14 bases lay between the germline ends. The germline V gene encodes CDR1 SGHTA and CDR2 FQGNSA. The CDR3 contains 14 residues.

This chain joins TRBV6-5 and TRBJ2-1; tentatively, D is TRBD1 or TRBD2 (5 bases each). V was pared by 0 bases and J by 10 bases, with 7 bases between. The germline V gene has CDR1 MNHEY and CDR2 SVGAGI. This CDR3 contains 12 residues. The CDR3 DNA follows: TGTGCCAGCAGTTACTCGGGGGACGAGCAGTTCTTC. Its translation: CASSYSGDEQFF.

This clonotype was seen many times. The chain combines TRBV20-1 with TRBJ1-2, with a weak D call TRBD1 (6 bases). The CDR3 runs to 13 residues. Per the germline V gene, CDR1 is DFQATT and CDR2 is SNEGSKA (reference sequence). V was trimmed by 4 bases and J by 4 bases, leaving 13 bases between them. The CDR3 sequence is CSATSVDSYGYTF. The CDR3 nucleotides are TGCAGTGCTACCTCCGTGGACAGCTATGGCTACACCTTC.

This clonotype was counted many times. The DNA for the CDR3 is TGCAGTGCCGGAGAGGATTCTAACTATGGCTACACCTTC. Its protein is CSAGEDSNYGYTF. The rearrangement links TRBV20-1 to TRBJ1-2; D gene uncertain. V gave up 6 bases and J gave up 0 bases, with 11 bases separating them. Germline CDR1 DFQATT, CDR2 SNEGSKA (reference sequence). CDR3 length: 13 amino acids.

There are many counts of this clonotype. The genes are TRBV27 and TRBJ2-2; D perhaps matches TRBD2 (5 bases). The CDR3 loop spans 13 amino acids. V lost 7 bases to trimming and J lost 6 bases, with 12 bases between them. Germline lookup yields CDR1 MNHEY and CDR2 SMNVEV (reference sequence). The CDR3 DNA is TGTGCCAGCACCCACTCGGAGGCCGGGGAGCTGTTTTTT. Amino acid sequence: CASTHSEAGELFF.

This clonotype was seen a handful of times. The chain is built from TRBV20-1 and TRBJ2-2, with TRBD1 matching over 9 bases. The germline CDR1 and CDR2 sequences are DFQATT and SNEGSKA (reference sequence). J was trimmed by 5 bases and V by 0 bases; bases with no gene match: 4. This CDR3 spans 15 amino acids. CDR3 sequence reads: CSARDNRGRTGELFF. CDR3 sequence (DNA): TGCAGTGCTAGAGACAACAGGGGGCGTACCGGGGAGCTGTTTTTT.

This clonotype was seen more than once but under ten times. V gene TRBV5-1 combines with J gene TRBJ1-1, with TRBD1 as a possible D gene (5 bases). The V end was cut by 1 base, the J end by 7 bases, with 29 bases between. CDR1 is SGHRS, CDR2 YFSETQ, per germline. The CDR3 spans 19 residues. The CDR3 DNA reads as TGCGCCAGCAGCTTGTTGGGCCCCACTTACTCTGGTGGGGGGGTTGAAGCTTTCTTT. Protein: CASSLLGPTYSGGGVEAFF. Full variable domain (outside the CDR3, taken from reference TRBV5-1 and TRBJ1-1): KAGVTQTPRYLIKTRGQQVTLSCSPISGHRSVSWYQQTPGQGLQFLFEYFSETQRNKGNFPGRFSGRQFSNSRSEMNVSTLELGDSALYLCASSLLGPTYSGGGVEAFFGQGTRLTVV.

In its sample, this clonotype was seen many times. The rearrangement uses TRBV12-3 or TRBV12-4 and TRBJ1-2, with D possibly TRBD1 on 5 matching bases. Trimming left V 5 bases short and J 7 bases short, with 17 bases between. The CDR3 has 14 residues. The CDR3 here is CASSEQAQARGYTF. CDR3 coding DNA: TGTGCCAGCAGTGAACAGGCTCAGGCGCGTGGCTACACCTTC.

This clonotype was counted a few times. The chain recombines TRBV11-2 with TRBJ1-4; TRBD1 is a possible D gene (5 bases). The CDR3 runs to 18 residues. Germline V gene data show CDR1 as SGHAT and CDR2 as FQNNGV. V was clipped by 0 bases and J by 0 bases, with 14 bases between them. The CDR3 loop reads CASSLEGRVGATNEKLFF. In DNA, the CDR3 is TGTGCCAGCAGCTTAGAGGGCAGGGTTGGGGCAACTAATGAAAAACTGTTTTTT.

In this sample, this clonotype turned up many times. The rearrangement joins TRBV20-1 to TRBJ1-2, with TRBD1 matching 10 bases. Looked up from germline, CDR1 is DFQATT and CDR2 is SNEGSKA (reference sequence). The V gene end was trimmed by 6 bases and the J gene end by 6 bases; junction bases not matched to a gene: 4. This CDR3 contains 12 residues. CDR3 loop: CSADGQGDGYTF. The CDR3, as DNA: TGCAGTGCCGACGGACAGGGGGATGGCTACACCTTC.

The chain recombines TRBV6-2 or TRBV6-3 with TRBJ2-7; D is uncertain. The germline V and J ends were trimmed by 4 bases and 6 bases, with 10 bases remaining between them. The germline V gene encodes CDR1 MNHEY and CDR2 SVGEGT. The CDR3 is 12 amino acids. The CDR3 coding sequence is TGTGCCAGCAGTTCCGGCACCATCGAGCAGTACGTC. This translates into CASSSGTIEQYV.

This chain connects TRBV5-1 to TRBJ2-7, with 12 nucleotides matching TRBD2. The V and J ends lost 3 bases and 0 bases, in that order; junction bases with no gene match: 4. Germline-derived CDR1 and CDR2 are SGHRS and YFSETQ. The CDR3 length is 16 residues. CDR3: CASSYWTSGASYEQYF. DNA for the CDR3: TGCGCCAGCAGCTATTGGACTAGCGGGGCCTCCTACGAGCAGTACTTC.

This clonotype has more than one count but fewer than ten. J is TRBJ2-1 and V is TRBV24-1; D possibly corresponds to TRBD1 (5 bases). This CDR3 is built from 17 residues. The germline gives CDR1 KGHDR, CDR2 SFDVKD. The V end lost 3 bases, the J end lost 2 bases, and 16 bases lay between the germline ends. CDR3 protein: CATSDPPSWGTYNEQFF. DNA for the CDR3: TGTGCCACCAGTGATCCACCCAGTTGGGGCACCTACAATGAGCAGTTCTTC.

This clonotype was counted many times. The chain uses TRBV12-3 or TRBV12-4 and TRBJ1-5; D call uncertain. V was clipped by 2 bases and J by 7 bases, with 15 bases between them. This CDR3 is 15 amino acids long. CDR3 protein: CASSLNGDSGQPQHF. CDR3 DNA: TGTGCCAGCAGTTTAAATGGGGATTCGGGACAGCCCCAGCATTTT.

In its sample, this clonotype was seen a few times. This chain connects TRBV7-9 to TRBJ2-3; D call uncertain. CDR1 is SEHNR and CDR2 is FQNEAQ in the germline V gene (reference sequence). V was pared by 7 bases and J by 0 bases, with 8 bases between. This CDR3 has 13 residues. The CDR3 bases are TGTGCCAGCACCCGTCAGAGCACAGATACGCAGTATTTT. It specifies CASTRQSTDTQYF.

This clonotype was seen a handful of times. The V call is TRBV5-1, the J call TRBJ2-7, with 7 bases lining up with TRBD1. The CDR3 has 15 amino acids. V lost 4 bases to trimming and J lost 0 bases; unmatched junction nucleotides: 7. Germline V gene data show CDR1 as SGHRS and CDR2 as YFSETQ. CDR3 bases: TGCGCCAGCAGCGTGAAGGGGACAGACTCCTACGAGCAGTACTTC. It specifies CASSVKGTDSYEQYF.

Only one count was recorded for this clonotype. V is TRBV7-2 and J is TRBJ1-2, with TRBD1 as a possible D gene (5 bases). CDR1 and CDR2 from the germline V gene are SGHTA and FQGNSA. CDR3 length: 14 residues. Trimming pared 5 bases from V and 4 bases from J, leaving 14 bases between. This chain's CDR3 is CASSPGAASYGYTF. Here the CDR3 DNA reads TGTGCCAGCAGCCCCGGGGCCGCGAGCTATGGCTACACCTTC.

This clonotype was detected a few times. The chain employs TRBV30 and TRBJ2-7; the match to TRBD2 covers 7 bases. The J segment lost 2 bases and the V segment lost 1 base, leaving 5 bases of the junction unmatched. The CDR3 has 14 amino acids. CDR1 is GTSNPN and CDR2 is SVGIG in the germline V gene (reference sequence). Written as DNA, the CDR3 is TGTGCCTGGAGTGCTAGCGGATCTGCCTACGAGCAGTACGTC. Its translation is CAWSASGSAYEQYV.

V gene TRBV25-1 combines with J gene TRBJ2-2; TRBD1 matches at 7 bases. CDR1 is MGHDK and CDR2 is SYGVNS in the germline V gene. Losses at the gene ends were 5 bases for V and 0 bases for J; bases not matched to a gene: 12. This CDR3 has 18 amino acids. CDR3 coding DNA: TGTGCCAGCAGTTTCGATTCCGGGACAGTAGCGAACACCGGGGAGCTGTTTTTT. Protein sequence: CASSFDSGTVANTGELFF.

Ten or more counts support this clonotype. V gene TRBV4-2 combines with J gene TRBJ2-3; no definite D call. Trimming pared 5 bases from V and 2 bases from J, leaving 11 bases between. Per the germline V gene, CDR1 is LGHNA and CDR2 is YNFKEQ. CDR3 length: 14 residues. CDR3 coding DNA: TGTGCCAGCAGCGCCCGCTTCTACACAGATACGCAGTATTTT. It yields the protein CASSARFYTDTQYF.

This clonotype was found a few times. The chain has TRBV28 and TRBJ1-1; possibly TRBD1 for D (5 bases). The CDR3 has 12 residues. Trimming cost V 5 bases and J 9 bases, with 13 bases left between them. Per the germline V gene, CDR1 is MDHEN and CDR2 is SYDVKM. DNA of the CDR3: TGTGCCAGCAGTGCTTGGGGGGAAAAAGCTTTCTTT. Encoded protein: CASSAWGEKAFF.

This clonotype was detected a few times. V and J are TRBV7-2 and TRBJ2-2; the D is unclear. The CDR3 extends over 12 amino acids. Trimming left V 5 bases short and J 6 bases short, with 7 bases between. Germline V gene data show CDR1 as SGHTA and CDR2 as FQGNSA. CDR3 nucleotides: TGTGCCAGCAGCCGATTAGCCGGGGAGCTGTTTTTT. It encodes CASSRLAGELFF.

V and J are TRBV24-1 and TRBJ2-2; D may be TRBD1 (6 bases). V dropped 4 bases and J dropped 5 bases, with 13 bases sitting between them. Germline V lookup: CDR1 KGHDR, CDR2 SFDVKD. This CDR3 contains 15 residues. The CDR3 loop is CATSDSGQFTGELFF. CDR3 bases: TGTGCCACCAGTGACTCGGGACAATTTACCGGGGAGCTGTTTTTT.

The chain couples TRBV9 to TRBJ1-1, with 8 bases fitting TRBD1. CDR1 and CDR2 (germline): SGDLS, YYNGEE. V shed 1 base, J shed 5 bases, and the junction held 4 bases outside the gene matches. The CDR3 sequence is 14 residues long. The CDR3 DNA sequence: TGTGCCAGCAGCGTACAGGGGGCGCGGACTGAAGCTTTCTTT. Amino acid sequence: CASSVQGARTEAFF.

This clonotype occurred a few times. The chain recombines TRBV20-1 with TRBJ2-3, with D perhaps matching TRBD2 (5 bases). V lost 0 bases to trimming and J lost 2 bases, with 12 bases between them. Germline V gene lookup returns CDR1 DFQATT and CDR2 SNEGSKA (reference sequence). CDR3 length: 15 residues. In DNA, the CDR3 is TGCAGTGCTAGAGATAGGAGAGGGTTCACAGATACGCAGTATTTT. Translation gives CSARDRRGFTDTQYF.

This clonotype was detected many times. CDR3 region: CASSLGFREQFF. The DNA for the CDR3 is TGTGCCAGCAGCTTAGGTTTCAGGGAGCAGTTCTTC. The chain has TRBV7-2 and TRBJ2-1; D remains ambiguous. V was cut by 1 base and J by 10 bases, with 8 bases left in between. Per the germline V gene, CDR1 is SGHTA and CDR2 is FQGNSA. The CDR3 totals 12 residues.

CDR3 bases: TGCGCCAGCAGTGAAACCGTCAAGAACACTGAAGCTTTCTTT. This sequence encodes CASSETVKNTEAFF. V and J are TRBV10-2 and TRBJ1-1; D ambiguous. Trimming took 3 bases from V and 1 from J, leaving 9 bases between them. The CDR3 runs to 14 residues. The V gene's germline CDR1 is WSHSY and CDR2 SAAADI.

This clonotype showed up many times. The V and J genes are TRBV12-3 or TRBV12-4 and TRBJ2-1, with 7 bases matching TRBD2. The CDR3 consists of 12 residues. Losses at the gene ends were 7 bases for V and 5 bases for J; bases not matched to a gene: 2. CDR3 in DNA: TGTGCCAGCACCCGGGGGGACAATGAGCAGTTCTTC. It translates to CASTRGDNEQFF.

This clonotype was counted between two and nine times. The J gene is TRBJ2-1, the V gene TRBV6-1, with D possibly matching TRBD1 (5 bases). Germline V CDR1 and CDR2: MNHNS, SASEGT. V was shortened by 6 bases and J by 8 bases, with 20 bases between the two germline ends. The CDR3 runs to 15 residues. CDR3 loop: CASSPTGPGRDEQFF. CDR3 sequence (DNA): TGTGCCAGCAGCCCTACAGGCCCCGGGCGCGATGAGCAGTTCTTC.

This clonotype was seen at least ten times. This chain joins TRBV20-1 and TRBJ2-3; the match to TRBD2 covers 12 bases. Per the germline V gene, CDR1 is DFQATT and CDR2 is SNEGSKA (reference sequence). V lost 2 bases, J lost 3 bases, and 3 bases stayed unmatched. The CDR3 totals 15 residues. The CDR3 DNA is TGCAGTGCTAGACTCGGACTAGCGGGGACAGATACGCAGTATTTT. Encoded protein: CSARLGLAGTDTQYF.